Listed below are T cell receptor beta chains from one sample, sequenced in a study of spatial heterogeneity in lung cancer. TCRdb redid the calling of the 5' RACE reads with MiXCR, one entry per CDR3 protein. The table has about 5,900 distinct CDR3 sequences, under 20% seen once. The starting material was lung tumor tissue, obtained at surgery. These receptors came from a male donor with early-stage non-small cell lung cancer. The CDR3 runs from the conserved cysteine through the conserved F or W. A D gene is named only where the DNA matches it firmly. Clone size is given for some rows only: seen once, a few or many times, or a class if the clone is expanded.

j_call v_call d_call clone_size cdr3_nt cdr3_aa
TRBJ2-1 TRBV28 NA medium-sized TGTGCCAGCAGTCTACCCAACAATGAGCAGTTCTTC CASSLPNNEQFF
TRBJ1-5 TRBV7-2 NA many TGTGCCAGCAGCCCTGAGGGAGGGATCAATCAGCCCCAGCATTTT CASSPEGGINQPQHF
TRBJ2-1 TRBV27 NA many TGTGCCAGCAGTTTTGGTTATGAGCAGTTCTTC CASSFGYEQFF
TRBJ2-1 TRBV5-4 TRBD2 medium-sized TGTGCCAGCAGCGCCCGGACTAGCGGGGGTAGTGAGCAGTTCTTC CASSARTSGGSEQFF
TRBJ2-6 TRBV7-8 NA NA TGTGCCAGCAGCTTAGCGTCTGGGGCCAACGTCCTGACTTTC CASSLASGANVLTF
TRBJ2-3 TRBV9 TRBD2 medium-sized TGTGCCAGCAGCCCGGGGACTAGCGGAAGCACAGATACGCAGTATTTT CASSPGTSGSTDTQYF
TRBJ2-7 TRBV9 TRBD2 NA TGTGCCAGCAGCGTATCCAGCGGGAGGACAGGAGAGCAGTACTTC CASSVSSGRTGEQYF
TRBJ2-4 TRBV29-1 NA medium-sized TGCAGCGTTAGTGAGTCAGCCAAAAACATTCAGTACTTC CSVSESAKNIQYF
TRBJ1-2 TRBV12-3/TRBV12-4 TRBD1 few TGTGCCAGCAGACCATCCGGGGACAGGTCTTATGGCTACACCTTC CASRPSGDRSYGYTF
TRBJ1-5 TRBV3-1 NA NA TGTGCCAGCAGCCAAGGCACTAGCAATCAGCCCCAGCATTTT CASSQGTSNQPQHF
TRBJ2-1 TRBV5-6 TRBD2 medium-sized TGTGCCAGCAGCTTTCTAGCGGGATTTTACAATGAGCAGTTCTTC CASSFLAGFYNEQFF
TRBJ2-1 TRBV5-1 TRBD1 many TGCGCCAGCAGCGGGGACAGCTATGAGCAGTTCTTC CASSGDSYEQFF
TRBJ2-2 TRBV7-2 TRBD1 medium-sized TGTGCCAGCAGGACAGGGGGCGGCGGGGAGCTGTTTTTT CASRTGGGGELFF
TRBJ2-1 TRBV7-8 TRBD2 medium-sized TGTGCCAGCAGCTTAGAAAATCGGCGGGAGAGGATTGAGCAGTTCTTC CASSLENRRERIEQFF
TRBJ1-5 TRBV29-1 NA medium-sized TGCAGCGCTGTCTTGAGTCGGAGCGATAGCAATCAGCCCCAGCATTTT CSAVLSRSDSNQPQHF
TRBJ2-1 TRBV19 NA medium-sized TGTGCCAGTAGTATGGGGGGTTCCTACAATGAGCAGTTCTTC CASSMGGSYNEQFF
TRBJ2-7 TRBV20-1 TRBD2 NA TGCAGTGCTAGAGATGGAGCTAGCGGGGACGGAGAGTACTTC CSARDGASGDGEYF